This paragraph reports one T cell receptor beta chain. Antigen specificity is unknown. This sample is drawn from a study of CD8 T cells in ankylosing spondylitis. Study outcomes and limitations: Blood of patients with ankylosing spondylitis appeared to be characterized by a TCR beta motif of seven or eight highly homologous variants. The authors found the disease-linked clones to be CD8+ and relatively rare in peripheral blood.

The TCR beta libraries were generated through quantitative 5'-RACE incorporating molecular barcodes. MiXCR, run by TCRdb on the 5' RACE reads, gives a single entry per CDR3 protein. Of some 800,000 distinct CDR3 sequences in the sample, about 10% are singletons; the top ten hold roughly 0.51%. The specimen was blood, either unsorted or a sorted T cell fraction (not recorded which). The clonotype was recovered from a male donor with ankylosing spondylitis.

CDR3 nucleotide sequence: TGCGCCAGCAGCTTGAGGGTCAGGGGCGGGGGCACAGATACGCAGTATTTT. Amino acids: CASSLRVRGGGTDTQYF. The chain has TRBV5-1 and TRBJ2-3, with D perhaps matching TRBD1 or TRBD2 (6 bases each). Germline V gene data show CDR1 as SGHRS and CDR2 as YFSETQ. V shed 1 base and J shed 1 base, with 16 bases lying between them. The CDR3 runs 17 residues.